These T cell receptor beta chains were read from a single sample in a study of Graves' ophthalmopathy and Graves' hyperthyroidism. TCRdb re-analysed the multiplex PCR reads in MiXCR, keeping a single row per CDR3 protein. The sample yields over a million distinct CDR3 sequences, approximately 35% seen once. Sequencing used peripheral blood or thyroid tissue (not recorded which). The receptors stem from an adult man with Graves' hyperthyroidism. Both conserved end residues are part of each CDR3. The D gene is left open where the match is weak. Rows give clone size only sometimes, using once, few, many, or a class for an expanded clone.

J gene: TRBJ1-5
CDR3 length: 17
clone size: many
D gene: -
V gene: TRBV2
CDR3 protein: CASSVPPGGRINQPQHF
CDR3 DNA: TGTGCCAGCAGTGTTCCCCCGGGGGGTAGGATCAATCAGCCCCAGCATTTT

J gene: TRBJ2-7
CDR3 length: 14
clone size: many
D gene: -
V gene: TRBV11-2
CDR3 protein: CASSLAGAPYEQYF
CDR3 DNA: TGTGCCAGCAGCTTAGCGGGGGCCCCCTACGAGCAGTACTTC

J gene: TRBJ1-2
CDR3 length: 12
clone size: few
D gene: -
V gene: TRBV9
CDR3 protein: CASMHGNDGYTF
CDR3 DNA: TGTGCCAGCATGCACGGGAATGATGGCTACACCTTC

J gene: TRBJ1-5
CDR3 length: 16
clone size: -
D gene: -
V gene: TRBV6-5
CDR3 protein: CASTLRGVDSNQPQHF
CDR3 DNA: TGTGCCAGCACCCTGCGGGGGGTCGATAGCAATCAGCCCCAGCATTTT

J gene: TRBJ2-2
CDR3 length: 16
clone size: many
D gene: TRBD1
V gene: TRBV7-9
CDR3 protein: CASSLRQGVQSGELFF
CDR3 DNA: TGTGCCAGCAGCCTTCGACAGGGGGTTCAATCCGGGGAGCTGTTTTTT

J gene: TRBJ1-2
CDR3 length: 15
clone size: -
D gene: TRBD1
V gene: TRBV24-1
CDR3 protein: CASSQGTGDNYGYTF
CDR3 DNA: TGCGCCAGCAGCCAAGGGACAGGGGATAACTATGGCTACACCTTC

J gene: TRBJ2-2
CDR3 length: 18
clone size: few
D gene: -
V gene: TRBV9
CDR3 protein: CASSRPRGSAVNTGELFF
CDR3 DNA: TGTGCCAGCAGTAGACCCAGGGGCTCCGCCGTGAACACCGGGGAGCTGTTTTTT

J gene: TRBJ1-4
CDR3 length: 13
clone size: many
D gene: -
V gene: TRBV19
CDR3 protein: CASSSDVREKLFF
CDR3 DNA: TGTGCCAGTAGTTCGGACGTAAGGGAAAAACTGTTTTTT

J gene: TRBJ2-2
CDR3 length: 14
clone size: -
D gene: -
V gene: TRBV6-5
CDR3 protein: CASSYSGVTGELFF
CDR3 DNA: TGTGCCAGCAGTTACTCGGGGGTTACCGGGGAGCTGTTTTTT

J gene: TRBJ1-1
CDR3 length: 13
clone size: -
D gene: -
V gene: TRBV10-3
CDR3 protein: CAIRDDLNTEAFF
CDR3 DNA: TGTGCCATCAGGGACGACTTGAACACTGAAGCTTTCTTT

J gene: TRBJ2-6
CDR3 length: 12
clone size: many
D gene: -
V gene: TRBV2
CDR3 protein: CATNSGANVLTF
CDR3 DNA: TGTGCCACTAACTCTGGGGCCAACGTCCTGACTTTC

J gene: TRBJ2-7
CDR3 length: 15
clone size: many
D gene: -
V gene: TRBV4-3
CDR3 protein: CASSQGDLSSYEQYF
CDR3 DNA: TGCGCCAGCAGCCAGGGAGACTTGAGCTCCTACGAGCAGTACTTC

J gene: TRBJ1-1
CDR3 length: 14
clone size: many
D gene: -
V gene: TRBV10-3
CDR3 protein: CAISELGGPTEAFF
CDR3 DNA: TGTGCCATCAGTGAGTTGGGGGGTCCAACTGAAGCTTTCTTT

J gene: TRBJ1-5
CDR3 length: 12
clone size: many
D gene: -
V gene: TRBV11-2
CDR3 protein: CASSKGYQPQHF
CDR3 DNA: TGTGCCAGCAGCAAGGGTTACCAGCCCCAGCATTTT

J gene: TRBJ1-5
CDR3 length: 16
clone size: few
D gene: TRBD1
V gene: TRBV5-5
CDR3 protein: CASSLFPTGGTQPQHF
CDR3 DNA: TGTGCCAGCAGCTTGTTCCCGACAGGGGGAACTCAGCCCCAGCATTTT

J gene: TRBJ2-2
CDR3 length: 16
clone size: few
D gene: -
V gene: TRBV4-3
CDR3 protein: CASSYVWSSNTGELFF
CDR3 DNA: TGCGCCAGCAGCTACGTATGGAGTTCTAACACCGGGGAGCTGTTTTTT

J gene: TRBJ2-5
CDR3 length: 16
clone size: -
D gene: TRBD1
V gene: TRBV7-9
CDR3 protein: CASSKGTAGTQETQYF
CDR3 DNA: TGTGCCAGCAGCAAGGGGACAGCCGGAACTCAAGAGACCCAGTACTTC

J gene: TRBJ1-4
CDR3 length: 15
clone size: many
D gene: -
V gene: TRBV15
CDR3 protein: CATSRDGTANVKLFF
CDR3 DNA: TGTGCCACCAGCAGAGATGGGACTGCCAACGTTAAACTGTTTTTT

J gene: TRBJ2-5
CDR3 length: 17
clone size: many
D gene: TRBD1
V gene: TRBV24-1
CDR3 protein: CATSENTGTGNQETQYF
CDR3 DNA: TGTGCCACCAGTGAAAACACCGGGACAGGGAATCAAGAGACCCAGTACTTC

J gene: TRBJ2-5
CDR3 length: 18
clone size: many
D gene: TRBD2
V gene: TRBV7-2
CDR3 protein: CASSLGLLAGGRQETQYF
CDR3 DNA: TGTGCCAGCAGCTTAGGCCTGCTAGCGGGGGGGCGGCAAGAGACCCAGTACTTC